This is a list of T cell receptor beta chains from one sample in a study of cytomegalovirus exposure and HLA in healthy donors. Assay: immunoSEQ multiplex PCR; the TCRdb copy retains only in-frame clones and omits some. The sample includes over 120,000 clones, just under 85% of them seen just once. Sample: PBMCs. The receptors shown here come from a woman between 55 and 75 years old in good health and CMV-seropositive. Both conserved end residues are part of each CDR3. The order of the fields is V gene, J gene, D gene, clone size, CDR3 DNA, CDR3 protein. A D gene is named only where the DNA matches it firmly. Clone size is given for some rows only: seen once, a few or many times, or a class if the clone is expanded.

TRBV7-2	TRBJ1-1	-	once	TGTGCCAGCAGCTTTGGAGGGGCGAGCACTGAAGCTTTCTTT	CASSFGGASTEAFF
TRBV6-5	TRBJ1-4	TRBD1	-	TGTGCCAGCAGTTACTCCGGGACAGGGCTTGAAAAACTGTTTTTT	CASSYSGTGLEKLFF
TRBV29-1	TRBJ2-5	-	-	TGCAGCGTTGAACCCCAAGCGGGATCCGGGGGCCAGCAGTACTTC	CSVEPQAGSGGQQYF
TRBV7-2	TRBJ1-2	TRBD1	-	TGTGCCAGCAGCTTAGACGTCGTGGGACAGAACTATGGCTACACCTTC	CASSLDVVGQNYGYTF
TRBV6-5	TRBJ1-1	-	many	TGTGCCAGCAGTATGGGACTAGAGGGTCTCTTT	CASSMGLEGLF
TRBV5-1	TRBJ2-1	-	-	TGCGCCAGCAGCTTGGATGGTAGCGGTTCCTACAATGAGCAGTTCTTC	CASSLDGSGSYNEQFF
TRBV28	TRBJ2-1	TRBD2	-	TGTGCCAGCTCCCTGAGAGGACTAGCGGGAGTTGAGCAGTTCTTC	CASSLRGLAGVEQFF
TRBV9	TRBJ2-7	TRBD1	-	TGTGCCAGCAGCATGAGCAGGGGGACATCCTACGAGCAGTACTTC	CASSMSRGTSYEQYF
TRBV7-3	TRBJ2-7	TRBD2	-	TGTGCCAGCAGCTTAGGCGGGAGTGGCGAGCAGTACTTC	CASSLGGSGEQYF
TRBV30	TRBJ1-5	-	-	TGTGCCTGGAGGACGGCGGGAACAAATCAGCCCCAGCATTTT	CAWRTAGTNQPQHF
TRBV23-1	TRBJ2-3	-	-	TGCGCCAGCAGTCCGATGATTTCTAAGGAGGAATCGACCTCTAGCACAGATACGCAGTATTTT	CASSPMISKEESTSSTDTQYF
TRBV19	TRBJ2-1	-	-	TGTGCCAGTAAGTGGAGGGGCCAAGGTGAGCAGTTCTTC	CASKWRGQGEQFF
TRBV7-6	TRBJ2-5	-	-	TGTGCCAGCAGCTGGGCGGGGCGAGAGACCCAGTACTTC	CASSWAGRETQYF
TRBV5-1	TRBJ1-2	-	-	TGCGCCAGCAGCTTGGGGGACTACTATGGCTACCCCTTC	CASSLGDYYGYPF
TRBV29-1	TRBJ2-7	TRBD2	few	TGCAGCGTTGCGGGAGGCCCGGGCTACGAGCAGTACTTC	CSVAGGPGYEQYF
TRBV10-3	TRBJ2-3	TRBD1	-	TGTGCCATCAGCGACCCGGGACAGGGGGCTAGCACAGATACGCAGTATTTT	CAISDPGQGASTDTQYF
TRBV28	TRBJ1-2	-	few	TGTGCCAGCAGTTTAAAGAGGGGGACCGGCTACACCTTC	CASSLKRGTGYTF
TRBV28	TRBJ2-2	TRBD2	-	TGTGCCAGCAGTCCGCCGACGGGAGGGCGTGGGGAGCTGTTTTTT	CASSPPTGGRGELFF
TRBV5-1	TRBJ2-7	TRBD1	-	TGCGCCAGCAGTTTACCGGGACAGATCTCCGAGCAGTACTTC	CASSLPGQISEQYF
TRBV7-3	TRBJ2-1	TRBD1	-	TGTGCCAGCAGCCCCGGTGGGACAGGGCTCTACAATGAGCAGTTCTTC	CASSPGGTGLYNEQFF
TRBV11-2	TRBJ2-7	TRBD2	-	TGTGCCAGCAGCGCCGGACTAGCCGCCGAGCAGTACTTC	CASSAGLAAEQYF
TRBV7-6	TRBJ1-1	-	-	TGTGCCAGCAGCTCTCGCAGGAACACTGAAGCTTTCTTT	CASSSRRNTEAFF
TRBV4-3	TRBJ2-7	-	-	TGCGCCAGCAGCCAAACCTATGAGGCGAGGACCTACGAGCAGTACTTC	CASSQTYEARTYEQYF
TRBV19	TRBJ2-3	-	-	TGTGCCAGTAGTACCCAGGGGGATACGCAGTATTTT	CASSTQGDTQYF
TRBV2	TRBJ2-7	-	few	TGTGCCAGCAGGCAGGTTCTATCCGGCCGAGACTACGAGCAGTACTTC	CASRQVLSGRDYEQYF
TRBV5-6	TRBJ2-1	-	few	TGTGCCAGCAGCTTGAACGGGTCCCCGGGAGAGTGGTCCTACAATGAGCAGTTCTTC	CASSLNGSPGEWSYNEQFF
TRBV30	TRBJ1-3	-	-	TGTGCCTGGGCGGGAATGTCTGGAAACACCATATATTTT	CAWAGMSGNTIYF
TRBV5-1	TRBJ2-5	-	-	TGCGCCAGCAGCGCCAGTGGGGGGGAGACCCAGTACTTC	CASSASGGETQYF
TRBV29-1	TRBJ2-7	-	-	TGCAGCGTTGAACCCCAAGCGGGATCCGGGGGCCAGCAGTACTTC	CSVEPQAGSGGQQYF
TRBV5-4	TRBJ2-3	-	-	TGTGCCAGCAGCTTGCAGGGGCGAAATACGCAGTATTTT	CASSLQGRNTQYF
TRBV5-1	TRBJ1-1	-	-	TGCGCCAGCAGCTTTCAGGTTCAGGAGAACACTGAAGCTTTCTTT	CASSFQVQENTEAFF
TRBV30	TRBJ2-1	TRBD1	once	TGTGCCTGGGACAGGGTTTCCTACAATGAGCAGTTCTTC	CAWDRVSYNEQFF
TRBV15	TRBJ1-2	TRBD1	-	TGTGCCACCAGCAGTAGGACAGGGGGCGCCCGGTATGGCTACACCTTC	CATSSRTGGARYGYTF
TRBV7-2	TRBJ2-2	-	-	TGTGCCAGCAACCCTCTTGATGGGAGAGGCACCGGGGAGCTGTTTTTT	CASNPLDGRGTGELFF
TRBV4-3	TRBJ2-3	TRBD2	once	TGCGCCAGCAGCCAAGTCCTTAGCGGGCCTGGCACAGATACGCAGTATTTT	CASSQVLSGPGTDTQYF
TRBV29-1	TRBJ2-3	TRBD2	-	TGCAGCGTTGAAGATCAGAGGACTAGTGAAGATACGCAGTATTTT	CSVEDQRTSEDTQYF
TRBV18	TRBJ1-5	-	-	TGTGCCAGCTCACCCTCATCAGGGCCGGCGGATCAGCCCCAGCATTTT	CASSPSSGPADQPQHF
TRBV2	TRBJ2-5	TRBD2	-	TGTGCCAGCAAACCGACGGGGGGCCAAGAGACCCAGTACTTC	CASKPTGGQETQYF
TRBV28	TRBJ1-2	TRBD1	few	TGTGCCAGCAAGAGAGCGGGGACAGGCTATGGCTACACCTTC	CASKRAGTGYGYTF
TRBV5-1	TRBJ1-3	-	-	TGCGCCAGCAGCTTCGGGGGGCTCTCTGGAAACACCATATATTTT	CASSFGGLSGNTIYF
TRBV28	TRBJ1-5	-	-	TGTGCCAGCAGTACCGGGGTAAGTTCTCAGCCCCAGCATTTT	CASSTGVSSQPQHF
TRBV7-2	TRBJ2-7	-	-	TGTGCCAGCAGCTCCAAAACCCTCGGGGGTTCCTACGAGCAGTACTTC	CASSSKTLGGSYEQYF
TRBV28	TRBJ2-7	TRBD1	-	TGTGCCAGTCTCCGGGACAGGGTAACCTACGAGCAGTACTTC	CASLRDRVTYEQYF